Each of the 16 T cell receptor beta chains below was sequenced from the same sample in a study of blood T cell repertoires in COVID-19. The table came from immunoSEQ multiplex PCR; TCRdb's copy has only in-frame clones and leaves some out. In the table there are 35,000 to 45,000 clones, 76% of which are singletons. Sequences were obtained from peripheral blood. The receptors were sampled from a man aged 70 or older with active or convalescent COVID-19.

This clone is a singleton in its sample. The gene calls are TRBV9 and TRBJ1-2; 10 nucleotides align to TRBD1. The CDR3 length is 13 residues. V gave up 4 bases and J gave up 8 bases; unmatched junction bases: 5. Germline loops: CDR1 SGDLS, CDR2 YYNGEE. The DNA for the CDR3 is TGTGCCAGCAGCACCCGGACAGGGGGGGGCTACACCTTC. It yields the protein CASSTRTGGGYTF.

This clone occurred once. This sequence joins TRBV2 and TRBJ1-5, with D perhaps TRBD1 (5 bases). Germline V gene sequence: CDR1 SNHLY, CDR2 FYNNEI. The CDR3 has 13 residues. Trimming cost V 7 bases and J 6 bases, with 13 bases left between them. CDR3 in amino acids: CASTTSGAQPQHF. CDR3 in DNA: TGTGCCAGCACTACCAGCGGGGCTCAGCCCCAGCATTTT.

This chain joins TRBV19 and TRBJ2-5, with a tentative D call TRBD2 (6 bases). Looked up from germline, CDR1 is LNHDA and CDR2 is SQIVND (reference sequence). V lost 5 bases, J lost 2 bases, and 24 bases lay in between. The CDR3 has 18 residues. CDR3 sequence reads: CASSLSAGKHGWQETQYF. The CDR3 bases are TGTGCCAGTAGTTTATCAGCGGGTAAACACGGGTGGCAAGAGACCCAGTACTTC.

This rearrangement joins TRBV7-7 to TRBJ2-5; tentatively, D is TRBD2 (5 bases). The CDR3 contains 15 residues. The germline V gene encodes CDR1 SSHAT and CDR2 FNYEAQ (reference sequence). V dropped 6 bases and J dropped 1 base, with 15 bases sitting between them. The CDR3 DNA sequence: TGTGCCAGCAGTCGACGAGCGGAGCTCCAAGAGACCCAGTACTTC. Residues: CASSRRAELQETQYF.

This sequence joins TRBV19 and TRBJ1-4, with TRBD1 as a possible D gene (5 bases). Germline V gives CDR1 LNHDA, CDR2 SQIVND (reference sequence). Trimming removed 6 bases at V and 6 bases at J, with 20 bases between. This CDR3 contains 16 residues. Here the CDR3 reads CASRSLGVRADEKLFF. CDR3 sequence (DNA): TGTGCCAGTAGATCCCTAGGGGTCAGGGCGGATGAAAAACTGTTTTTT.

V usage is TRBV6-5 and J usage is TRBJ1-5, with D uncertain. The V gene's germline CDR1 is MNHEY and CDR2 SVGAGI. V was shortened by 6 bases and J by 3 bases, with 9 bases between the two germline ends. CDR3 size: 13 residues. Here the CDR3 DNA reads TGTGCCAGCAGAGAGGGATTCAATCAGCCCCAGCATTTT. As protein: CASREGFNQPQHF.

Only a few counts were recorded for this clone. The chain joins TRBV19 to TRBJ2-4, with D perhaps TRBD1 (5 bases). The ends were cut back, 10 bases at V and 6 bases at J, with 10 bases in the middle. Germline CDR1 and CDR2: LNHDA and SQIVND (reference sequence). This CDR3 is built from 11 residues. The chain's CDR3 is CATTQGNIQYF. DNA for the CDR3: TGTGCCACCACGCAGGGAAACATTCAGTACTTC.

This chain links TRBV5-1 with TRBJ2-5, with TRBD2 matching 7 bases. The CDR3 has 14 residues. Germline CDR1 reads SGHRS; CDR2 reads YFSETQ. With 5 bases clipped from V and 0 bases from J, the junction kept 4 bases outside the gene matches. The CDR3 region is CASSSGGYQETQYF. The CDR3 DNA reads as TGCGCCAGCAGTTCGGGGGGATACCAAGAGACCCAGTACTTC. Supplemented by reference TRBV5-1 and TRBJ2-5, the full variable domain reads KAGVTQTPRYLIKTRGQQVTLSCSPISGHRSVSWYQQTPGQGLQFLFEYFSETQRNKGNFPGRFSGRQFSNSRSEMNVSTLELGDSALYLCASSSGGYQETQYFGPGTRLLVL.

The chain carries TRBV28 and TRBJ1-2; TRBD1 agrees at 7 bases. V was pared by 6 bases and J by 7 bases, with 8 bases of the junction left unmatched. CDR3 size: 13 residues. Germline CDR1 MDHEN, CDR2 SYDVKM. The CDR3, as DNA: TGTGCCAGCAGCCTCGACAGGGTGGGTGGCTACACCTTC. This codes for CASSLDRVGGYTF.

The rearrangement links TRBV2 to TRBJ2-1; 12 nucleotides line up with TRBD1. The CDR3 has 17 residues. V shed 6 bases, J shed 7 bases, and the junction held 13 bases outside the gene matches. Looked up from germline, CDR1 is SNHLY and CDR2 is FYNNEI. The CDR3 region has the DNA TGTGCCAGCAGCACTCGGGAGGGGACAGGGGGCGAGAATGAGCAGTTCTTC. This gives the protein CASSTREGTGGENEQFF.

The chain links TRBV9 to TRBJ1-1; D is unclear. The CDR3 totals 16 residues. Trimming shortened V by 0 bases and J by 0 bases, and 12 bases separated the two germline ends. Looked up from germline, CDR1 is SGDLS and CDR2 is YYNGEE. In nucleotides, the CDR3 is TGTGCCAGCAGCGTAGATGCAGGCCAGATGAACACTGAAGCTTTCTTT. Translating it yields CASSVDAGQMNTEAFF.

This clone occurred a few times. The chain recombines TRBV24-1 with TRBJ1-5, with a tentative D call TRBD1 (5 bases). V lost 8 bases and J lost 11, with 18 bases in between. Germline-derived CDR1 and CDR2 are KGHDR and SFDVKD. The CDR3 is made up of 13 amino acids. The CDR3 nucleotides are TGTGCCACCATCTTCCCCTGGGGGGAGGCCCAGCATTTT. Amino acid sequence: CATIFPWGEAQHF.

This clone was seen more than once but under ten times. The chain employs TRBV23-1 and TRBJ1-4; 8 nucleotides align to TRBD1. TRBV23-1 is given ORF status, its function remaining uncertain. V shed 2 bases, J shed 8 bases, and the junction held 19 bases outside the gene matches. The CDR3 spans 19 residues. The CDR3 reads CASSQQEGQDPPRNEKLFF. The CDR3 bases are TGCGCCAGCAGTCAACAGGAGGGACAGGACCCCCCGAGGAACGAAAAACTGTTTTTT.

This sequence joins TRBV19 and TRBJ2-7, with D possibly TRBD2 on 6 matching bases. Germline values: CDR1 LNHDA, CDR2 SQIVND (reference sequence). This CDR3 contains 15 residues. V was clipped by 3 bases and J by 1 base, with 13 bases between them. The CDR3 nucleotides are TGTGCCAGTAGTATGGGGGGTCTGAAATCCTACGAGCAGTACTTC. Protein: CASSMGGLKSYEQYF.

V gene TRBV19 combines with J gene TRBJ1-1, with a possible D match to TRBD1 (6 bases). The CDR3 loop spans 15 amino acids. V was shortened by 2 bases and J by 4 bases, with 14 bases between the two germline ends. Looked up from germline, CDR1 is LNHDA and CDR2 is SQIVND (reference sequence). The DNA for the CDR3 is TGTGCCAGTAGTATATACGGTACAGGGATCACTGAAGCTTTCTTT. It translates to CASSIYGTGITEAFF.

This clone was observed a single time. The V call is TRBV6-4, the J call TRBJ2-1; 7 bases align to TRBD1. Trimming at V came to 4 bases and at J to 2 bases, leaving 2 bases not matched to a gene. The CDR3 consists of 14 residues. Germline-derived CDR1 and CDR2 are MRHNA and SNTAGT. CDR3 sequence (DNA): TGTGCCAGCAGTGGGGACAGCCCCTACAATGAGCAGTTCTTC. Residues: CASSGDSPYNEQFF.